The 32 T cell receptor beta chains listed next were all sequenced from one sample in a study of blood T cell repertoires in COVID-19. Sequencing used immunoSEQ multiplex PCR; TCRdb keeps in-frame clones, though not all of them. The sample lists about 480,000 clones, over 75% occurring once. The sample consisted of PBMCs or T cells enriched from blood (not recorded which). These receptors all stem from a woman in her thirties or forties who had recovered from COVID-19.

V is TRBV7-9 and J is TRBJ1-5, with unresolved D. There are 12 residues in the CDR3. CDR1 SEHNR and CDR2 FQNEAQ come from the germline V gene (reference sequence). Trimming removed 3 bases at V and 7 bases at J, with 7 bases between. The chain's CDR3 is CASSFSQQPQHF. CDR3 in DNA: TGTGCCAGCAGCTTTTCCCAGCAGCCCCAGCATTTT.

J is TRBJ1-2 and V is TRBV5-1; D not certain. Deletions cut 3 bases from V and 6 bases from J, with 15 bases between. The CDR3 extends over 14 amino acids. Germline CDR1 SGHRS, CDR2 YFSETQ. This CDR3 is CASSSGGPGDGYTF. The CDR3 nucleotides read TGCGCCAGCAGCTCCGGCGGTCCCGGCGATGGCTACACCTTC.

The chain joins TRBV6-6 to TRBJ1-3, with 8 bases identical to TRBD1. With 2 bases clipped from V and 4 bases from J, the junction kept 7 bases outside the gene matches. CDR3 length: 16 residues. The germline V gene has CDR1 MNHNY and CDR2 SVGAGI (reference sequence). The CDR3 nucleotides read TGTGCCAGCAGTTACCCCGGAGGGGACAGGGGAAACACCATATATTTT. Encoded protein: CASSYPGGDRGNTIYF.

The V and J genes are TRBV7-8 and TRBJ2-3; a possible D gene is TRBD2 (6 bases). Germline CDR1 is SGHVS and CDR2 is FQNEAQ. The CDR3 totals 15 residues. V was clipped by 1 base and J by 2 bases, with 10 bases between them. The CDR3 nucleotides read TGTGCCAGCAGCTTAGACTCGGGAGCCACAGATACGCAGTATTTT. Encoded protein: CASSLDSGATDTQYF.

V is TRBV5-6 and J is TRBJ2-7; 15 bases match TRBD2. The CDR3 spans 15 residues. Germline CDR1 is SGHDT and CDR2 is YYEEEE. V lost 7 bases and J lost 7; bases outside the gene matches: 9. The chain's CDR3 is CASSHGLAGGWEQYF. The CDR3 coding sequence is TGTGCCAGCTCCCACGGACTAGCGGGAGGGTGGGAGCAGTACTTC.

The chain has TRBV10-3 and TRBJ1-2, with D perhaps TRBD1 (5 bases). Trimming shortened V by 0 bases and J by 7 bases, and 18 bases separated the two germline ends. The CDR3 extends over 16 amino acids. Germline assignment: CDR1 ENHRY and CDR2 SYGVKD. The CDR3 spells CAISESIGREVGGYTF. In DNA form, the CDR3 reads TGTGCCATCAGTGAGTCGATTGGCAGGGAGGTTGGTGGCTACACCTTC.

The DNA for the CDR3 is TGTGCCAGCAGTGATTATTCGGGACAGGGGGATGAGGCCCTCCACTTT. It codes for CASSDYSGQGDEALHF. The chain recombines TRBV2 with TRBJ1-6; TRBD1 aligns across 11 bases. Per the germline V gene, CDR1 is SNHLY and CDR2 is FYNNEI. V lost 3 bases to trimming and J lost 14 bases; unmatched junction nucleotides: 12. CDR3 size: 16 residues.

The chain employs TRBV30 and TRBJ2-2, with D possibly TRBD2 on 5 matching bases. With 0 bases removed from V and 6 bases from J, the gap between germline ends came to 11 bases. CDR3 length equals 14 residues. Germline CDR1 GTSNPN, CDR2 SVGIG (reference sequence). The chain's CDR3 is CAWSVGLAAGELFF. The DNA for the CDR3 is TGTGCCTGGAGTGTTGGACTCGCTGCCGGGGAGCTGTTTTTT.

The chain carries TRBV29-1 and TRBJ1-6; 8 bases are a match to TRBD1. CDR1 is SQVTM, CDR2 ANQGSEA, per germline. The junction had 7 bases not matched to a gene; V was cut back by 5 bases and J by 10 bases. There are 13 residues in the CDR3. The CDR3 reads CSVLDRGDSPLHF. The CDR3 DNA reads TGCAGCGTTTTAGACAGGGGCGACTCACCCCTCCACTTT.

This chain links TRBV28 with TRBJ2-1; perhaps TRBD2 as D (6 bases). CDR1 MDHEN and CDR2 SYDVKM come from the germline V gene. The CDR3 extends over 19 amino acids. The V end lost 2 bases, the J end lost 0 bases, and 20 bases lay between the germline ends. For the CDR3, the DNA is TGTGCCAGCAGTTTAGGTAGTGGAGGGGATTTCCCCTCCTACAATGAGCAGTTCTTC. This codes for CASSLGSGGDFPSYNEQFF.

CDR3 amino acids: CASSITQYGELFF. CDR3 coding DNA: TGTGCCAGTAGTATTACCCAGTACGGGGAGCTGTTTTTT. The chain has TRBV19 and TRBJ2-2; D is undetermined. From germline, CDR1 is LNHDA and CDR2 SQIVND (reference sequence). The length of the CDR3 is 13 residues. With 3 bases removed from V and 7 bases from J, the gap between germline ends came to 9 bases.

The chain employs TRBV4-1 and TRBJ1-4; a possible D gene is TRBD1 (6 bases). The CDR3 extends over 15 amino acids. Deletions cut 4 bases from V and 0 bases from J, with 9 bases between. Per germline, CDR1 MGHRA and CDR2 YSYEKL. CDR3 in DNA: TGCGCCAGCAGCCTACGACAGGCAACTAATGAAAAACTGTTTTTT. Translation: CASSLRQATNEKLFF.

This sequence joins TRBV3-1 (or the pseudogene TRBV3-2) and TRBJ2-1; 8 bases agree with TRBD2. J was trimmed by 0 bases and V by 4 bases; bases with no gene match: 5. CDR3 length equals 16 residues. Germline values: CDR1 LGHDT, CDR2 YNNKEL (reference sequence). DNA for the CDR3: TGTGCCAGCAGCCGGACTAGCCTCTTCTCCTACAATGAGCAGTTCTTC. The encoded protein is CASSRTSLFSYNEQFF.

Details on this clone: The sample has other DNA sequences that encode this CDR3 too. The CDR3 DNA reads as TGTGCCAGCAGCCCGCAGGGGAGCAATCAGCCCCAGCATTTT. Its translation is CASSPQGSNQPQHF. This rearrangement joins TRBV7-2 to TRBJ1-5; possibly TRBD1 for D (6 bases). The germline gives CDR1 SGHTA, CDR2 FQGNSA. This CDR3 is built from 14 residues. Trimming removed 5 bases from V and 1 base from J, with 9 bases in between.

This rearrangement joins TRBV2 to TRBJ1-2; 8 bases align to TRBD1. Germline V gene sequence: CDR1 SNHLY, CDR2 FYNNEI. Unmatched junction bases numbered 7, after V lost 3 bases and J lost 7 bases. The CDR3 loop spans 14 amino acids. CDR3 nucleotide sequence: TGTGCCAGCAGTGAGAGGACAGGGATGGGTGGCTACACCTTC. Translating gives CASSERTGMGGYTF.

V and J are TRBV19 and TRBJ1-1, with D possibly matching TRBD1 (5 bases). This CDR3 is 14 amino acids long. The germline V gene has CDR1 LNHDA and CDR2 SQIVND (reference sequence). V dropped 4 bases and J dropped 1 base, with 10 bases sitting between them. In DNA, the CDR3 is TGTGCCAGTAGTAAGGCAGGGTCGAACACTGAAGCTTTCTTT. Residues: CASSKAGSNTEAFF. Combining the CDR3 with reference TRBV19 and TRBJ1-1 gives the whole variable domain DGGITQSPKYLFRKEGQNVTLSCEQNLNHDAMYWYRQDPGQGLRLIYYSQIVNDFQKGDIAEGYSVSREKKESFPLTVTSAQKNPTAFYLCASSKAGSNTEAFFGQGTRLTVV.

The V gene is TRBV29-1, the J gene TRBJ1-2; 8 nucleotides line up with TRBD1. The germline gives CDR1 SQVTM, CDR2 ANQGSEA. This CDR3 comprises 11 residues. The V and J ends lost 6 bases and 8 bases, in that order; junction bases with no gene match: 5. CDR3 DNA sequence: TGCAGCGTACAGGGGGTCTGGGGCTACACCTTC. Translating gives CSVQGVWGYTF.

The rearrangement uses TRBV6-2 or TRBV6-3 and TRBJ2-5, with a tentative D call TRBD1 (6 bases). V was trimmed by 3 bases and J by 1 base, leaving 9 bases between them. The V gene's germline CDR1 is MNHEY and CDR2 SVGEGT. The CDR3 totals 14 residues. The CDR3, as DNA: TGTGCCAGCAGTTATTTGGACAGCCAAGAGACCCAGTACTTC. Its protein product is CASSYLDSQETQYF.

This chain connects TRBV18 to TRBJ1-1; D is uncertain. The germline V and J ends were trimmed by 3 bases and 2 bases, with 13 bases remaining between them. CDR1 and CDR2 (germline): KGHSH, LQKENI. The CDR3 runs to 15 residues. CDR3 DNA sequence: TGTGCCAGCTCACCCCGGCGAGACACTAACACTGAAGCTTTCTTT. This gives the protein CASSPRRDTNTEAFF.

This sequence joins TRBV27 and TRBJ1-2; TRBD1 agrees at 11 bases. Germline CDR1 and CDR2: MNHEY and SMNVEV (reference sequence). The CDR3 sequence is 18 residues long. Trimming removed 4 bases from V and 0 bases from J; junction bases left unmatched: 10. The CDR3 here is CASSSRDRGYFTNYGYTF. As DNA, the CDR3 is TGTGCCAGCAGTTCAAGGGACAGGGGGTACTTTACTAACTATGGCTACACCTTC.

The chain links TRBV18 to TRBJ2-1; the match to TRBD1 covers 8 bases. The CDR3 spans 12 residues. The germline V gene encodes CDR1 KGHSH and CDR2 LQKENI. The J segment lost 9 bases and the V segment lost 5 bases, leaving 3 bases of the junction unmatched. CDR3 DNA: TGTGCCAGCTCATTGGGACAGGCTGAGCAGTTCTTC. It is translated as CASSLGQAEQFF.

This clone has only a few counts. The V gene is TRBV6-2 or TRBV6-3, the J gene TRBJ2-7; the match to TRBD2 covers 7 bases. J gave up 4 bases and V 1 base, and 4 bases lay outside the gene matches. CDR1 and CDR2 (germline): MNHEY, SVGEGT. CDR3 length equals 14 residues. CDR3 sequence reads: CASSYLSGGYEQYF. The CDR3 bases are TGTGCCAGCAGTTACTTGTCCGGGGGGTACGAGCAGTACTTC.

The V gene is TRBV5-4, the J gene TRBJ2-3, with 8 nucleotides matching TRBD2. This CDR3 is built from 15 residues. Germline values: CDR1 SGHNT, CDR2 YYREEE (reference sequence). V lost 4 bases to trimming and J lost 0 bases; unmatched junction nucleotides: 4. This CDR3 reads CASSLGTRSTDTQYF. CDR3 sequence (DNA): TGTGCCAGCAGCCTTGGGACTAGGAGCACAGATACGCAGTATTTT.

This rearrangement joins TRBV12-3 or TRBV12-4 to TRBJ1-2; D not certain. Between the trimmed V and J ends, which lost 6 bases and 5 bases, there was a span of 7 bases. The CDR3 totals 11 residues. The CDR3, as DNA: TGTGCCAGCAGCCAGATGTATGGCTACACCTTC. Its translation: CASSQMYGYTF.

The V gene is TRBV13, the J gene TRBJ2-5; 8 bases are shared with TRBD2. The CDR3 sequence is 14 residues long. Germline V lookup: CDR1 PRHDT, CDR2 FYEKMQ (reference sequence). V was clipped by 3 bases and J by 3 bases; unmatched bases: 3. The CDR3 region is CASSFLAGKETQYF. CDR3 in DNA: TGTGCCAGCAGCTTCTTAGCGGGAAAAGAGACCCAGTACTTC.

This clone was seen a single time. V usage is TRBV18 and J usage is TRBJ2-5; 7 nucleotides match TRBD1. CDR1 and CDR2 from the germline V gene are KGHSH and LQKENI. V dropped 5 bases and J dropped 2; count of bases not matched to a gene: 8. This CDR3 spans 15 amino acids. The DNA for the CDR3 is TGTGCCAGCTCAACAAGACAGGGAGAACAAGAGACCCAGTACTTC. It is translated as CASSTRQGEQETQYF.

This chain joins TRBV15 and TRBJ2-2; no firm D call. The CDR3 runs 15 residues. Germline V gene lookup returns CDR1 LNHNV and CDR2 YYDKDF (reference sequence). V lost 2 bases and J lost 6, with 13 bases in between. CDR3 sequence reads: CATSRSRKGSGELFF. The CDR3, as DNA: TGTGCCACCAGCAGATCCAGGAAAGGATCCGGGGAGCTGTTTTTT.

This clone showed up just once. The chain links TRBV7-9 to TRBJ1-1, with a tentative D call TRBD1 (6 bases). The CDR3 has 15 amino acids. The germline V gene has CDR1 SEHNR and CDR2 FQNEAQ (reference sequence). Trimming left V 5 bases short and J 0 bases short, with 13 bases between. CDR3 loop: CASSPNTGLNTEAFF. DNA of the CDR3: TGTGCCAGCAGCCCTAATACAGGGCTGAACACTGAAGCTTTCTTT.

The gene calls are TRBV10-3 and TRBJ2-1; 9 nucleotides align to TRBD2. There are 17 residues in the CDR3. The germline V gene has CDR1 ENHRY and CDR2 SYGVKD. The trim removed 0 bases at V and 0 bases at J, leaving 3 bases unmatched. The CDR3 region is CAISESGREGSYNEQFF. The CDR3 DNA reads TGTGCCATCAGTGAGTCGGGGCGGGAGGGCTCCTACAATGAGCAGTTCTTC.

The V and J genes are TRBV18 and TRBJ2-1, with 10 bases identical to TRBD1. With V trimmed by 0 bases and J by 6 bases, 5 bases remained unmatched. This CDR3 has 16 amino acids. Germline V CDR1 and CDR2: KGHSH, LQKENI. CDR3 sequence: CASSPPGQGSINEQFF. DNA for the CDR3: TGTGCCAGCTCACCACCGGGACAGGGGAGTATCAATGAGCAGTTCTTC.

In its sample, this clone was seen once. The chain recombines TRBV4-3 with TRBJ1-4; D ambiguous. Germline CDR1 reads LGHNA; CDR2 reads YSLEER. V was shortened by 3 bases and J by 5 bases, with 16 bases between the two germline ends. The CDR3 consists of 16 residues. CDR3 region: CASSQEGSSLNEKLFF. CDR3 DNA sequence: TGCGCCAGCAGCCAGGAGGGCTCCAGTTTGAATGAAAAACTGTTTTTT.

The V and J genes are TRBV13 and TRBJ1-2, with no clear D. V lost 4 bases and J lost 3, with 12 bases in between. CDR3 length: 14 residues. Germline lookup yields CDR1 PRHDT and CDR2 FYEKMQ (reference sequence). The CDR3 DNA is TGTGCCAGCAGCTACAAGACGGAGTACTATGGCTACACCTTC. Translation: CASSYKTEYYGYTF.